The 20 T cell receptor beta chains given below trace back to one sample, sequenced in a study of beta chain features in type 1 diabetes. Sequencing targeted expressed TCRB transcripts, as all isolated RNA had been reverse transcribed. The table came from immunoSEQ multiplex PCR; TCRdb's copy has only in-frame clones and leaves some out. The sample has around 330,000 clones, about 11% seen once. Material: naive CD4+ T cells from blood. Every receptor here comes from a woman aged 25 to 39 in good health.

This clone was detected only a few times. The chain employs TRBV7-6 and TRBJ1-1; a possible D gene is TRBD1 (5 bases). V lost 3 bases and J 0 bases, leaving 8 bases between the germline ends. Germline assignment: CDR1 SGHVS and CDR2 FNYEAQ. The CDR3 runs to 14 residues. This chain's CDR3 is CASSFGGMNTEAFF. The CDR3, as DNA: TGTGCCAGCAGCTTCGGGGGGATGAACACTGAAGCTTTCTTT.

This clone showed up just a few times. The J gene is TRBJ1-5, the V gene TRBV18; TRBD1 aligns across 8 bases. Germline CDR1 KGHSH, CDR2 LQKENI. Trimming removed 1 base from V and 4 bases from J; junction bases left unmatched: 3. The length of the CDR3 is 15 residues. CDR3 sequence (DNA): TGTGCCAGCTCACCACTCGGGACAGGAAATCAGCCCCAGCATTTT. Translating gives CASSPLGTGNQPQHF.

V is TRBV4-3 and J is TRBJ1-5; TRBD1 matches 9 bases. The length of the CDR3 is 14 residues. In germline, CDR1 is LGHNA, CDR2 YSLEER. The J segment lost 6 bases and the V segment lost 3 bases, leaving 3 bases of the junction unmatched. CDR3 in amino acids: CASSQDRGTQPQHF. The CDR3 DNA reads TGCGCCAGCAGCCAGGACAGGGGTACTCAGCCCCAGCATTTT.

This clone was found a few times. The rearrangement joins TRBV27 to TRBJ2-3; 8 bases are shared with TRBD2. CDR3 size: 15 residues. Germline CDR1 reads MNHEY; CDR2 reads SMNVEV (reference sequence). The V gene end was trimmed by 6 bases and the J gene end by 0 bases; junction bases not matched to a gene: 5. CDR3 residues: CASRPTSASTDTQYF. In nucleotides, the CDR3 is TGTGCCAGCAGGCCGACTAGCGCTAGCACAGATACGCAGTATTTT.

V usage is TRBV5-1 and J usage is TRBJ2-5; 9 bases are a match to TRBD1. From germline, CDR1 is SGHRS and CDR2 YFSETQ. CDR3 size: 15 residues. V dropped 4 bases and J dropped 1; count of bases not matched to a gene: 5. The chain's CDR3 is CASSPGDRAQETQYF. The CDR3 DNA reads TGCGCCAGCAGCCCGGGGGACAGGGCCCAAGAGACCCAGTACTTC.

This clone was recorded a few times. This sequence joins TRBV25-1 and TRBJ2-5; D is possibly TRBD1 (6 bases). CDR3 size: 13 residues. Germline CDR1 and CDR2: MGHDK and SYGVNS. V lost 1 base to trimming and J lost 8 bases, with 11 bases between them. As DNA, the CDR3 is TGTGCCAGCAGTGAATTTCAGGGGTCCACCCAGTACTTC. It yields the protein CASSEFQGSTQYF.

CDR3 nucleotide sequence: TGTGCCACCTCAATGGACAGCCGCAACTATGGCTACACCTTC. Its translation is CATSMDSRNYGYTF. The chain has TRBV5-4 and TRBJ1-2; a weak D match, TRBD1 (6 bases). The germline CDR1 and CDR2 sequences are SGHNT and YYREEE (reference sequence). The CDR3 contains 14 residues. Trimming pared 9 bases from V and 2 bases from J, leaving 17 bases between.

This clone was detected a few times. The chain uses TRBV20-1 and TRBJ2-1; D is undetermined. Germline CDR1 and CDR2: DFQATT and SNEGSKA (reference sequence). This CDR3 is 10 amino acids long. V was shortened by 6 bases and J by 4 bases, with 4 bases between the two germline ends. The CDR3 sequence: CSAQYNEQFF. In DNA, the CDR3 is TGCAGTGCCCAGTACAATGAGCAGTTCTTC.

The genes are TRBV4-1 and TRBJ1-2; 9 nucleotides match TRBD1. CDR3 length equals 19 residues. CDR1 and CDR2 from the germline V gene are MGHRA and YSYEKL. Trimming at V came to 0 bases and at J to 3 bases, leaving 14 bases not matched to a gene. DNA of the CDR3: TGCGCCAGCAGCCAAGACGCTGGGGACAGGGTCTTTACCCACTATGGCTACACCTTC. It codes for CASSQDAGDRVFTHYGYTF.

The table lists this clone with a few counts. The chain combines TRBV5-8 with TRBJ2-3; 9 bases are shared with TRBD1. After removal of 1 base from V and 4 bases from J, the junction contained 7 bases not matched to a gene. The germline gives CDR1 SGHTS, CDR2 YDEGEE. The CDR3 is 16 amino acids. The CDR3 here is CASSLRGQGFADTQYF. In DNA form, the CDR3 reads TGTGCCAGCAGCTTGCGGGGACAGGGATTTGCAGATACGCAGTATTTT.

This rearrangement joins TRBV10-3 to TRBJ2-5, with D tentatively TRBD1 (6 bases). V was clipped by 4 bases and J by 5 bases, with 20 bases between them. The germline gives CDR1 ENHRY, CDR2 SYGVKD. There are 16 residues in the CDR3. The CDR3 spells CAISVGTSGQGETQYF. DNA of the CDR3: TGTGCCATCAGTGTAGGGACATCGGGGCAGGGGGAGACCCAGTACTTC.

This clone was detected only a few times. The chain uses TRBV1 and TRBJ2-1; TRBD2 is the table's D call and was not checked against the DNA. TRBV1 is an annotated pseudogene. The CDR3 runs to 13 residues. The CDR3 region is CTSSQERGNEQFF. As DNA, the CDR3 is TGCACCAGCAGCCAAGAGCGGGGGAATGAGCAGTTCTTC.

This clone showed up just a few times. The rearrangement uses TRBV5-4 and TRBJ2-7; 8 nucleotides line up with TRBD1. The germline V gene has CDR1 SGHNT and CDR2 YYREEE (reference sequence). The V and J ends lost 5 bases and 2 bases, in that order; junction bases with no gene match: 6. The CDR3 covers 14 residues. DNA for the CDR3: TGTGCCAGCAGATCGCAGGGGGCGCCCTACGAGCAGTACTTC. This sequence encodes CASRSQGAPYEQYF.

The table lists this clone with a few counts. The chain carries TRBV29-1 and TRBJ1-5; no definite D call. Germline CDR1 and CDR2: SQVTM and ANQGSEA. Trimming took 4 bases from V and 5 from J, leaving 9 bases between them. The CDR3 is 12 amino acids. Written as DNA, the CDR3 is TGCAGCGTTGCTGAAACAGATCAGCCCCAGCATTTT. Its translation: CSVAETDQPQHF. Full variable domain (remainder filled in from reference TRBV29-1 and TRBJ1-5): SAVISQKPSRDICQRGTSLTIQCQVDSQVTMMFWYRQQPGQSLTLIATANQGSEATYESGFVIDKFPISRPNLTFSTLTVSNMSPEDSSIYLCSVAETDQPQHFGDGTRLSIL.

This clone has more than one count but fewer than ten. The CDR3 region has the DNA TGTGCCAGTAGTCCGTCGATAGCGGGAGTTGAGACCCAGTACTTC. Its protein product is CASSPSIAGVETQYF. The V gene is TRBV19, the J gene TRBJ2-5, with 9 positions matching TRBD2. CDR1 is LNHDA, CDR2 SQIVND, per germline (reference sequence). Germline trimming cut 5 bases from V and 5 bases from J; bases unmatched to any gene: 9. CDR3 length equals 15 residues.

This clone was seen a handful of times. The chain recombines TRBV7-9 with TRBJ1-1; perhaps TRBD1 as D (5 bases). This CDR3 region has 16 residues. V lost 4 bases to trimming and J lost 1 base, with 16 bases between them. Germline V gene lookup returns CDR1 SEHNR and CDR2 FQNEAQ (reference sequence). The chain's CDR3 is CASSSPGLGGNTEAFF. As DNA, the CDR3 is TGTGCCAGCAGCTCTCCGGGCCTCGGGGGGAACACTGAAGCTTTCTTT.

This clone was counted between two and nine times. The CDR3 spells CASSLVGVLGGGNTEAFF. In nucleotides, the CDR3 is TGTGCCAGCAGCTTAGTGGGAGTCCTGGGAGGTGGGAACACTGAAGCTTTCTTT. This rearrangement joins TRBV7-9 to TRBJ1-1; D not certain. The CDR3 runs to 18 residues. V was pared by 1 base and J by 1 base, with 19 bases between. From germline, CDR1 is SEHNR and CDR2 FQNEAQ (reference sequence).

The chain couples TRBV4-3 to TRBJ1-4; D gene ambiguous. Germline V gene data show CDR1 as LGHNA and CDR2 as YSLEER. Trimming pared 0 bases from V and 6 bases from J, leaving 11 bases between. The CDR3 length is 15 residues. DNA for the CDR3: TGCGCCAGCAGCCAAGATTTCATCGGGGATGAAAAACTGTTTTTT. As protein: CASSQDFIGDEKLFF.

The table lists this clone with a few counts. The chain is built from TRBV9 and TRBJ2-1; D gene ambiguous. The CDR3 is made up of 16 amino acids. Germline V CDR1 and CDR2: SGDLS, YYNGEE. Deletions cut 0 bases from V and 4 bases from J, with 14 bases between. The CDR3 loop is CASSVGQAPLYNEQFF. The CDR3 nucleotides read TGTGCCAGCAGCGTAGGTCAAGCGCCACTTTACAATGAGCAGTTCTTC.

The CDR3 reads CASSYSSGRSEQYF. The CDR3 nucleotides read TGTGCCAGCAGTTACTCATCCGGCCGGAGCGAGCAGTACTTC. The gene calls are TRBV6-5 and TRBJ2-7; D is undetermined. There are 14 residues in the CDR3. CDR1 and CDR2 from the germline V gene are MNHEY and SVGAGI. Trimming removed 0 bases at V and 6 bases at J, with 12 bases between.